Listed here are 20 T cell receptor beta chains from one sample, sequenced in a study of blood T cell repertoires in COVID-19. Sequencing used immunoSEQ multiplex PCR; TCRdb keeps in-frame clones, though not all of them. Of roughly 180,000 clones listed, around 82% are singletons. Specimen: PBMCs or T cells enriched from blood (not recorded which). The receptor source for this set is a man in his 60s who had recovered from COVID-19.

V usage is TRBV5-4 and J usage is TRBJ2-3; the D gene is possibly TRBD2 (6 bases). In germline, CDR1 is SGHNT, CDR2 YYREEE (reference sequence). CDR3 size: 15 residues. Trimming removed 4 bases at V and 2 bases at J, with 14 bases between. The DNA of the CDR3 is TGTGCCAGCAGCGCATATAGCGGCCACACAGATACGCAGTATTTT. Its translation is CASSAYSGHTDTQYF.

As to this clone: Its ends do not fully match the called genes, so a read error is possible. This chain links TRBV9 with TRBJ2-2; the match to TRBD2 covers 13 bases. The CDR3 covers 19 residues. Germline V CDR1 and CDR2: SGDLS, YYNGEE. CDR3 residues: CASTVAALAGGRGTGELFF. The DNA for the CDR3 is TGTGCCAGCACCGTAGCGGCACTAGCGGGAGGGCGAGGCACCGGGGAGCTGTTTTTT.

The chain uses TRBV11-3 and TRBJ2-1; D possibly corresponds to TRBD2 (6 bases). The CDR3 spans 14 residues. Germline V CDR1 and CDR2: SGHNT, YENEEA. The V and J ends lost 0 bases and 7 bases respectively, with 10 bases between them. The CDR3 loop reads CASSLDTGVNEQFF. In nucleotides, the CDR3 is TGTGCCAGCAGCTTAGACACGGGGGTAAATGAGCAGTTCTTC.

The J gene is TRBJ2-3, the V gene TRBV27, with D tentatively TRBD1 (5 bases). Germline V gene lookup returns CDR1 MNHEY and CDR2 SMNVEV (reference sequence). This CDR3 contains 17 residues. V was clipped by 4 bases and J by 2 bases, with 19 bases between them. CDR3 sequence reads: CASSSDQGTRTTDTQYF. The CDR3 nucleotides are TGTGCCAGCAGTTCCGACCAGGGAACTCGGACCACAGATACGCAGTATTTT.

The genes are TRBV6-5 and TRBJ2-1; tentatively, D is TRBD2 (6 bases). Germline V CDR1 and CDR2: MNHEY, SVGAGI. The CDR3 is made up of 14 amino acids. Trimming shortened V by 0 bases and J by 3 bases, and 6 bases separated the two germline ends. The CDR3 DNA sequence: TGTGCCAGCAGTTACTCGGACTACTACAATGAGCAGTTCTTC. Protein product: CASSYSDYYNEQFF.

This chain uses TRBV6-5 with TRBJ2-3, with TRBD1 matching over 7 bases. The germline V gene has CDR1 MNHEY and CDR2 SVGAGI. This CDR3 region has 14 residues. After removal of 6 bases from V and 3 bases from J, the junction contained 6 bases not matched to a gene. CDR3 nucleotides: TGTGCCAGCAGGCGCAGGGGGATGACAGATACGCAGTATTTT. Amino acids: CASRRRGMTDTQYF.

This sequence joins TRBV11-3 and TRBJ2-1, with 8 bases lining up with TRBD2. J lost 5 bases, V lost 0 bases, and 6 bases had no gene match. The germline gives CDR1 SGHNT, CDR2 YENEEA. This CDR3 has 16 amino acids. The CDR3 DNA follows: TGTGCCAGCAGCTTAGATAAAAAGCGGGAGAACAATGAGCAGTTCTTC. As protein: CASSLDKKRENNEQFF.

The V call is TRBV5-4, the J call TRBJ2-7, with D possibly matching TRBD2 (7 bases). The CDR3 covers 18 residues. V lost 3 bases and J lost 2, with 24 bases in between. From germline, CDR1 is SGHNT and CDR2 YYREEE (reference sequence). CDR3 protein: CASSSPRRGPERTYEQYF. The DNA of the CDR3 is TGTGCCAGCAGCTCGCCGAGGCGGGGGCCGGAAAGGACCTACGAGCAGTACTTC.

The chain employs TRBV6-8 and TRBJ2-6; possible D gene TRBD2, 5 bases. This CDR3 spans 14 amino acids. Per germline, CDR1 MNHGY and CDR2 SAAAGT. Trimming left V 4 bases short and J 2 bases short, with 6 bases between. The DNA for the CDR3 is TGTGCCAGCAGTTCCGGGGCTGGGGCCAACGTCCTGACTTTC. Protein sequence: CASSSGAGANVLTF.

This chain links TRBV7-6 with TRBJ2-1; D perhaps matches TRBD2 (7 bases). CDR1 is SGHVS and CDR2 is FNYEAQ in the germline V gene. V lost 1 base and J 6 bases, leaving 13 bases between the germline ends. The CDR3 runs 15 residues. In DNA, the CDR3 is TGTGCCAGCAGCTTAGGGGGGGGGCTCCCCAATGAGCAGTTCTTC. Amino acids: CASSLGGGLPNEQFF.

This sequence joins TRBV9 and TRBJ2-3; 11 nucleotides line up with TRBD2. Germline CDR1 reads SGDLS; CDR2 reads YYNGEE. After removal of 3 bases from V and 3 bases from J, the junction contained 6 bases not matched to a gene. The CDR3 covers 16 residues. CDR3 amino acids: CASSAATSGITDTQYF. The CDR3 nucleotides are TGTGCCAGCAGCGCTGCGACTAGCGGGATTACAGATACGCAGTATTTT. Together with reference TRBV9 and TRBJ2-3, the CDR3 gives the full variable domain: DSGVTQTPKHLITATGQRVTLRCSPRSGDLSVYWYQQSLDQGLQFLIQYYNGEERAKGNILERFSAQQFPDLHSELNLSSLELGDSALYFCASSAATSGITDTQYFGPGTRLTVL.

The chain links TRBV3-1 (or the pseudogene TRBV3-2) to TRBJ2-5, with 8 bases lining up with TRBD1. Germline V gene data show CDR1 as LGHDT and CDR2 as YNNKEL (reference sequence). V was clipped by 5 bases and J by 4 bases; unmatched bases: 6. The CDR3 length is 14 residues. CDR3 DNA sequence: TGTGCCAGCAGCACATACAGGGGGTCAGAGACCCAGTACTTC. Its protein product is CASSTYRGSETQYF.

As for this clone: Mismatch with germline at one junction end may stem from a read error. The rearrangement links TRBV5-6 to TRBJ1-4; D might be TRBD1 (5 bases). Germline V lookup: CDR1 SGHDT, CDR2 YYEEEE. This CDR3 is 15 amino acids long. CDR3 in DNA: TGTGCCAGTAGCTTGGTATCCCAGGGAGGGGAAAAACTGTTTTTT. Its translation is CASSLVSQGGEKLFF. The full variable domain, with the rest looked up from reference TRBV5-6 and TRBJ1-4, is DAGVTQSPTHLIKTRGQQVTLRCSPKSGHDTVSWYQQALGQGPQFIFQYYEEEERQRGNFPDRFSGHQFPNYSSELNVNALLLGDSALYLCASSLVSQGGEKLFFGSGTQLSVL.

This chain connects TRBV3-1 (or the pseudogene TRBV3-2) to TRBJ2-1, with 9 bases identical to TRBD1. V shed 5 bases and J 8 bases; nucleotides not matched to a gene: 10. The CDR3 is 15 residues long. Germline values: CDR1 LGHDT, CDR2 YNNKEL (reference sequence). CDR3 in amino acids: CASSFRQGVGDEQFF. DNA for the CDR3: TGTGCCAGCAGCTTTCGACAGGGGGTTGGCGATGAGCAGTTCTTC.

The V gene is TRBV19, the J gene TRBJ2-3; 7 bases align to TRBD1. The V gene's germline CDR1 is LNHDA and CDR2 SQIVND (reference sequence). The CDR3 contains 16 residues. V lost 3 bases, J lost 6 bases, and 12 bases stayed unmatched. The CDR3 region is CASSIETGYPDDTQYF. CDR3 DNA: TGTGCCAGTAGTATCGAGACAGGGTACCCTGATGATACGCAGTATTTT.

The chain is built from TRBV28 and TRBJ2-1; maybe TRBD2 (7 bases). The germline V gene has CDR1 MDHEN and CDR2 SYDVKM. This CDR3 has 14 amino acids. V was shortened by 8 bases and J by 7 bases, with 18 bases between the two germline ends. The CDR3 region is CASEGGGSKNEQFF. The DNA of the CDR3 is TGTGCCAGCGAAGGGGGAGGGTCTAAAAATGAGCAGTTCTTC.

The V call is TRBV7-2, the J call TRBJ2-3, with 7 bases lining up with TRBD2. CDR1 SGHTA and CDR2 FQGNSA come from the germline V gene. This CDR3 is built from 14 residues. The J segment lost 4 bases and the V segment lost 2 bases, leaving 3 bases of the junction unmatched. CDR3 residues: CASSLSAGADTQYF. The CDR3 DNA reads TGTGCCAGCAGCTTATCGGCGGGAGCAGATACGCAGTATTTT.

V and J are TRBV28 and TRBJ2-1; 15 bases line up with TRBD2. CDR1 is MDHEN and CDR2 is SYDVKM in the germline V gene. The V and J ends lost 6 bases and 0 bases, in that order; junction bases with no gene match: 9. This CDR3 region has 19 residues. CDR3 in amino acids: CASSGPRTSGGGSYNEQFF. Here the CDR3 DNA reads TGTGCCAGCAGCGGCCCTCGGACTAGCGGGGGGGGCTCCTACAATGAGCAGTTCTTC.

The chain combines TRBV7-2 with TRBJ1-4, with D unresolved. The CDR3 sequence is 14 residues long. Germline CDR1 SGHTA, CDR2 FQGNSA. Trimming removed 5 bases from V and 3 bases from J, with 10 bases in between. The CDR3 nucleotides are TGTGCCAGCAGCCTTCGCGGTCCTAATGAAAAACTGTTTTTT. This codes for CASSLRGPNEKLFF.

This clone was seen a handful of times. The chain combines TRBV7-2 with TRBJ1-4, with no clear D. Germline V gene lookup returns CDR1 SGHTA and CDR2 FQGNSA. The CDR3 is 16 residues long. V was pared by 1 base and J by 0 bases, with 9 bases between. The CDR3 reads CASSLDRDTTNEKLFF. The CDR3 coding sequence is TGTGCCAGCAGCTTAGACCGGGATACAACTAATGAAAAACTGTTTTTT. Filled out from reference TRBV7-2 and TRBJ1-4, the complete variable domain reads GAGVSQSPSNKVTEKGKDVELRCDPISGHTALYWYRQSLGQGLEFLIYFQGNSAPDKSGLPSDRFSAERTGGSVSTLTIQRTQQEDSAVYLCASSLDRDTTNEKLFFGSGTQLSVL.